This entry concerns a single TCR beta chain. Its target is not known. These data come from a study of T cell repertoires in cytomegalovirus infection. Study at large: Matching HLA type and CMV infection were both indicated by public TCR beta signatures. Study-level results: The study found HLA-C-restricted CMV-specific TCR beta clonotypes dominating the ex vivo response.

The CDR3 totals 16 residues. Germline lookup yields CDR1 SGHVS and CDR2 FNYEAQ. V shed 5 bases and J 0 bases; nucleotides not matched to a gene: 8. TCRdb ran MiXCR on the reads and lists one entry per CDR3 protein. This sample has some 100,000 distinct CDR3 sequences; 20% to 25% occur once, and the top ten carry around 42%. The sequence came from a human donor in good health (CMV status not recorded). Some clones in this sample may be carry-over from other donors' samples. The material sequenced was CD8+ T cells from PBMCs. This chain uses TRBV7-6 with TRBJ1-1; 8 bases match TRBD1. CDR3 bases: TGTGCCAGCAGCACCCGGGACAGGCGATTGAACACTGAAGCTTTCTTT. Its protein product is CASSTRDRRLNTEAFF.